The next 2 T cell receptor beta chains were all read from a single sample in a study of cytomegalovirus exposure and HLA in healthy donors. The PCR employed 60 Vbeta primers together with 13 Jbeta primers. TCRdb keeps only in-frame clones here, not all; method: immunoSEQ multiplex PCR. Of roughly 100,000 clones in the sample, 70% to 75% are singletons; the top ten hold roughly 1.2%. Material for sequencing was PBMCs. The receptors originated from a man in his forties in good health and CMV-seronegative.

The chain employs TRBV15 and TRBJ2-5, with D perhaps matching TRBD2 (6 bases). Germline V CDR1 and CDR2: LNHNV, YYDKDF (reference sequence). This CDR3 comprises 17 residues. V was trimmed by 0 bases and J by 3 bases, leaving 17 bases between them. CDR3 bases: TGTGCCACCAGCAGAGATTTGGCGGGGTCGACAAAAGAGACCCAGTACTTC. Its protein product is CATSRDLAGSTKETQYF.

The chain has TRBV5-6 and TRBJ1-3; D uncertain. CDR3 length: 16 residues. The V gene lost 1 base and the J gene lost 2 bases, with 13 bases spanning the gap. Germline CDR1 is SGHDT and CDR2 is YYEEEE. In DNA form, the CDR3 reads TGTGCCAGCAGCTTGTGGGAGTGGGATCCTGGAAACACCATATATTTT. Residues: CASSLWEWDPGNTIYF.